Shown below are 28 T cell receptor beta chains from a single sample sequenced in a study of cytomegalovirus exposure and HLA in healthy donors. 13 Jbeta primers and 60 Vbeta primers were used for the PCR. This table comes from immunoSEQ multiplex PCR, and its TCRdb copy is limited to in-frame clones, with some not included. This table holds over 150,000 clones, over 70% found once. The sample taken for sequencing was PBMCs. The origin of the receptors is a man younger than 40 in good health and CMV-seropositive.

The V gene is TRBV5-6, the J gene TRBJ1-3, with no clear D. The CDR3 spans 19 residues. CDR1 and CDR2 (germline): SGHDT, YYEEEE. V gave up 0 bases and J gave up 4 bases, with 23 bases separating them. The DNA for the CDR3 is TGTGCCAGCAGCTTGGGGTATAGACGAGGATTCTCGACGGGAAACACCATATATTTT. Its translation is CASSLGYRRGFSTGNTIYF. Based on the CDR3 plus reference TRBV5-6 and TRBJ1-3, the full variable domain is DAGVTQSPTHLIKTRGQQVTLRCSPKSGHDTVSWYQQALGQGPQFIFQYYEEEERQRGNFPDRFSGHQFPNYSSELNVNALLLGDSALYLCASSLGYRRGFSTGNTIYFGEGSWLTVV.

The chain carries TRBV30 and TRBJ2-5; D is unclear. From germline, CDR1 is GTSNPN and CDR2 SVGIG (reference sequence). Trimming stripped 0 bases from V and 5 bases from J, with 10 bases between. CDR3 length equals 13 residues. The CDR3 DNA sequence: TGTGCCTGGAGTGTACGGAGAGTGGAGACCCAGTACTTC. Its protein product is CAWSVRRVETQYF. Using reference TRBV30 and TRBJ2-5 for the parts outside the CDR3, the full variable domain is SQTIHQWPATLVQPVGSPLSLECTVEGTSNPNLYWYRQAAGRGLQLLFYSVGIGQISSEVPQNLSASRPQDRQFILSSKKLLLSDSGFYLCAWSVRRVETQYFGPGTRLLVL.

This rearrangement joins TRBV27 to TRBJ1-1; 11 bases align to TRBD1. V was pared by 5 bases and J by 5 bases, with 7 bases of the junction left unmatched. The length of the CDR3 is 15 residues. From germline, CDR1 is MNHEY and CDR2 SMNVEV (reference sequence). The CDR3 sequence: CASSTRTGGATEAFF. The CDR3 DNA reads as TGTGCCAGCAGTACTCGGACAGGGGGCGCGACTGAAGCTTTCTTT.

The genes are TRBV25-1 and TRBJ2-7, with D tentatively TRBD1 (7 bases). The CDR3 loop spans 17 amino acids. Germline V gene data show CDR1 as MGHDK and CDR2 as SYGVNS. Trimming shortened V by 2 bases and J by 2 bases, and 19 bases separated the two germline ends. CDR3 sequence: CASSEAKAGTAPYEQYF. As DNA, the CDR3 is TGTGCCAGCAGTGAAGCCAAGGCGGGGACAGCTCCCTACGAGCAGTACTTC.

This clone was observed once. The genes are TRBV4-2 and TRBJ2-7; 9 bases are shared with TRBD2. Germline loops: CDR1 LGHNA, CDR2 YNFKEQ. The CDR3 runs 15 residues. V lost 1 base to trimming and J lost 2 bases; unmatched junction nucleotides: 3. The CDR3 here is CASSQGLADAYEQYF. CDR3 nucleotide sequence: TGTGCCAGCAGCCAAGGACTAGCGGATGCCTACGAGCAGTACTTC.

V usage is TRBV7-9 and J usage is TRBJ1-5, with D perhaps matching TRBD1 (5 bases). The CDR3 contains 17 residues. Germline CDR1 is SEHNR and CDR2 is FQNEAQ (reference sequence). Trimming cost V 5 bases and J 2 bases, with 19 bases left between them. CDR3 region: CASSPLGMGLGNQPQHF. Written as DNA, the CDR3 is TGTGCCAGCAGCCCCCTTGGGATGGGGCTAGGCAATCAGCCCCAGCATTTT.

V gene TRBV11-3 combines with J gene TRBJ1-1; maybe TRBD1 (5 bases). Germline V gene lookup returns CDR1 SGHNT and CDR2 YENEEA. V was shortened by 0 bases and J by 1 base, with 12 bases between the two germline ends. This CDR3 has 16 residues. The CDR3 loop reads CASSLDRGVTNTEAFF. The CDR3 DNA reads TGTGCCAGCAGCTTAGATCGGGGGGTAACGAACACTGAAGCTTTCTTT.

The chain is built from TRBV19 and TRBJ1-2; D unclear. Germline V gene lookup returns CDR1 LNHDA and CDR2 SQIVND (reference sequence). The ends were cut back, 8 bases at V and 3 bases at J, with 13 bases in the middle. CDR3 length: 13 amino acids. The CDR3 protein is CASVSLAYYGYTF. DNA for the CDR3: TGTGCCAGTGTTTCTTTGGCTTACTATGGCTACACCTTC. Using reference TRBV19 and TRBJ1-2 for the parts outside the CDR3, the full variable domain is DGGITQSPKYLFRKEGQNVTLSCEQNLNHDAMYWYRQDPGQGLRLIYYSQIVNDFQKGDIAEGYSVSREKKESFPLTVTSAQKNPTAFYLCASVSLAYYGYTFGSGTRLTVV.

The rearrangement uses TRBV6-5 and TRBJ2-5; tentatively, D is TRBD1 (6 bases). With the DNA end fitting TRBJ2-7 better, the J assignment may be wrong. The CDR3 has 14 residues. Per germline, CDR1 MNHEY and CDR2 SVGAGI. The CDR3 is CASKSGQLYPEQYF. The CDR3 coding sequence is TGTGCCAGCAAAAGCGGACAGCTGTATCCCGAGCAGTACTTC.

CDR3 region: CASSLDGGLSGNTIYF. CDR3 in DNA: TGTGCCAGCAGCTTAGATGGGGGCCTCTCTGGAAACACCATATATTTT. The rearrangement joins TRBV7-9 to TRBJ1-3; D is possibly TRBD1 (6 bases). The CDR3 consists of 16 residues. Germline V gene data show CDR1 as SEHNR and CDR2 as FQNEAQ (reference sequence). V was shortened by 1 base and J by 0 bases, with 10 bases between the two germline ends.

For the CDR3, the DNA is TGTGCCAGCAGTCTACAGGGCTTCGAAAATCAGCCCCAGCATTTT. Protein sequence: CASSLQGFENQPQHF. The gene calls are TRBV6-1 and TRBJ1-5; D is perhaps TRBD1 (6 bases). CDR1 and CDR2 from the germline V gene are MNHNS and SASEGT. The CDR3 contains 15 residues. V lost 5 bases and J lost 4, with 15 bases in between.

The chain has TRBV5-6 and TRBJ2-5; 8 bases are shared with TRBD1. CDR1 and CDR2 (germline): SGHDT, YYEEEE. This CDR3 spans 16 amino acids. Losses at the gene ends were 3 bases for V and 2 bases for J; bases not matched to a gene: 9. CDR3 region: CASSWGDRPKQETQYF. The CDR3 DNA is TGTGCCAGCAGCTGGGGGGACAGGCCTAAACAAGAGACCCAGTACTTC. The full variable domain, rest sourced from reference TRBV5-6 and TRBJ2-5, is DAGVTQSPTHLIKTRGQQVTLRCSPKSGHDTVSWYQQALGQGPQFIFQYYEEEERQRGNFPDRFSGHQFPNYSSELNVNALLLGDSALYLCASSWGDRPKQETQYFGPGTRLLVL.

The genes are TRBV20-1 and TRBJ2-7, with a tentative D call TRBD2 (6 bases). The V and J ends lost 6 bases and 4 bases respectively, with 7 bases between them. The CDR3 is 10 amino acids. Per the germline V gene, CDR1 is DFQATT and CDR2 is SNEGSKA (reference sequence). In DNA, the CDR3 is TGCAGTGCCCGGGGGTACGAGCAGTACTTC. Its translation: CSARGYEQYF.

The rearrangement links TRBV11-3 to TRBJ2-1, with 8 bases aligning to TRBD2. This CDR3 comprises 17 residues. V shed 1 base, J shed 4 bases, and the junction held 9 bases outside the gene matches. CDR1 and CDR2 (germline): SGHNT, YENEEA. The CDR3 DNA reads TGTGCCAGCAGCTTAGCCCAGGGCGGGGGGCCGTACAATGAGCAGTTCTTC. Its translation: CASSLAQGGGPYNEQFF.

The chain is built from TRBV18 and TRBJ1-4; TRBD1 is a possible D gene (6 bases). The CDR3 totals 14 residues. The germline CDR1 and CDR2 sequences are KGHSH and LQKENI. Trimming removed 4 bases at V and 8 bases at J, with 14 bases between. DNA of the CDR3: TGTGCCAGCTCACGGACAGCAGGGGAAGAAAAACTGTTTTTT. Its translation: CASSRTAGEEKLFF. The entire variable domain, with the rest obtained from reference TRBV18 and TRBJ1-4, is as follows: NAGVMQNPRHLVRRRGQEARLRCSPMKGHSHVYWYRQLPEEGLKFMVYLQKENIIDESGMPKERFSAEFPKEGPSILRIQQVVRGDSAAYFCASSRTAGEEKLFFGSGTQLSVL.

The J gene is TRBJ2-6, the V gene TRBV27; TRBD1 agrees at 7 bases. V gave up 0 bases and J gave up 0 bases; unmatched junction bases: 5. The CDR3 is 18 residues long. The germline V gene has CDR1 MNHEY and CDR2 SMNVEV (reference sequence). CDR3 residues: CASSLSQGILSGANVLTF. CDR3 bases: TGTGCCAGCAGTTTATCACAGGGGATACTCTCTGGGGCCAACGTCCTGACTTTC.

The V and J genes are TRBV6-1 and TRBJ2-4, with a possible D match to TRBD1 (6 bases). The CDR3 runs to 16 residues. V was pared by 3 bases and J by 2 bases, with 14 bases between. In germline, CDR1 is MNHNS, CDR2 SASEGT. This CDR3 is CASSEGATQTKNIQYF. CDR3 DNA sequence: TGTGCCAGCAGTGAGGGGGCGACCCAAACCAAAAACATTCAGTACTTC.

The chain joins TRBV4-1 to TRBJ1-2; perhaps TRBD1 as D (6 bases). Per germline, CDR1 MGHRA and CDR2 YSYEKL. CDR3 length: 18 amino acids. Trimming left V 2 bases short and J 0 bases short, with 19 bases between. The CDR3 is CASSQLVQTGTTNYGYTF. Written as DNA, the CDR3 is TGCGCCAGCAGCCAACTTGTTCAAACCGGGACAACTAACTATGGCTACACCTTC.

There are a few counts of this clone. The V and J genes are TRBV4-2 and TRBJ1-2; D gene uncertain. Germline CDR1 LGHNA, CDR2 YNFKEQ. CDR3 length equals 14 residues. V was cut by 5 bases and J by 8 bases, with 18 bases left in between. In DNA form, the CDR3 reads TGTGCCAGCAGCTTGTGGACGGACTCTCGGGGCTACACCTTC. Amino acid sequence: CASSLWTDSRGYTF.

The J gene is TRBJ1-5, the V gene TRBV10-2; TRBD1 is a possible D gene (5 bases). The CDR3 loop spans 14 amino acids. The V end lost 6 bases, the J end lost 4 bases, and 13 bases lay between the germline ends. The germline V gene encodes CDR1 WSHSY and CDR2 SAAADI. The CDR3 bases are TGCGCCAGCAGCGAATCAGGGTTGAATCAGCCCCAGCATTTT. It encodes CASSESGLNQPQHF.

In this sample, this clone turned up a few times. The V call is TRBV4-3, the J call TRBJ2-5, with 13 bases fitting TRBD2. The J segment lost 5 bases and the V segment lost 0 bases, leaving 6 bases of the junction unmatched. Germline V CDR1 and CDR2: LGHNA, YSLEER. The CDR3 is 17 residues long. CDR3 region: CASSQDRTSGGSETQYF. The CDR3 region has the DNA TGCGCCAGCAGCCAAGATCGGACTAGCGGGGGTTCGGAGACCCAGTACTTC.

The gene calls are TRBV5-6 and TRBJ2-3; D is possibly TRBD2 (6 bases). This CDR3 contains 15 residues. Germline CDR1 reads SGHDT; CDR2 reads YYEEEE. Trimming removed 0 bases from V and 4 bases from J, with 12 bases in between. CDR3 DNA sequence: TGTGCCAGCAGCTTGGCCCTAGCGTTGGCAGATACGCAGTATTTT. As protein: CASSLALALADTQYF.

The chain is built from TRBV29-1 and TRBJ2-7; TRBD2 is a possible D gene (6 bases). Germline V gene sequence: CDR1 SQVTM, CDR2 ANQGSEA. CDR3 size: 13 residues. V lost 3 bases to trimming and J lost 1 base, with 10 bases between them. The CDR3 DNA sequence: TGCAGCGTTGAGGAGGGACTGTCCTACGAGCAGTACTTC. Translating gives CSVEEGLSYEQYF.

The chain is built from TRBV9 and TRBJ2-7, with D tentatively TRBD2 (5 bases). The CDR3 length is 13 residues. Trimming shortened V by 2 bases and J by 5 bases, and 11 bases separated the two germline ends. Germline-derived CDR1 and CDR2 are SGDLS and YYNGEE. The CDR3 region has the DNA TGTGCCAGCAGCGTTGACGGGATCGACGAGCAGTACTTC. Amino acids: CASSVDGIDEQYF.

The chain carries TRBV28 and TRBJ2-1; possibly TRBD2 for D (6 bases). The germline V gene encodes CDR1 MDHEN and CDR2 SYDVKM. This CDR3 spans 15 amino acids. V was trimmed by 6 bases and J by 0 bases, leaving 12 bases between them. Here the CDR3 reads CASRQGLSSYNEQFF. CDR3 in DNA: TGTGCCAGCAGGCAGGGACTGAGCTCCTACAATGAGCAGTTCTTC.

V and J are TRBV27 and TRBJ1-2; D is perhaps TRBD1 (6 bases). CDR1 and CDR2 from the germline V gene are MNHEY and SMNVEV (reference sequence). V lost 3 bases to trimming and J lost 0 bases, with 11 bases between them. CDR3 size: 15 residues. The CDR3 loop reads CASSLGGPPNYGYTF. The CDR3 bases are TGTGCCAGCAGTTTGGGGGGGCCACCTAACTATGGCTACACCTTC.

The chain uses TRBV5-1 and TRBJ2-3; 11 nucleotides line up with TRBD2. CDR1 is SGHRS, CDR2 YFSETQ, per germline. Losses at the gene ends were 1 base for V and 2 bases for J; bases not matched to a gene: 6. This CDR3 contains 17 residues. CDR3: CASSLMASGRLTDTQYF. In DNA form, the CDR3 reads TGCGCCAGCAGCTTGATGGCTAGCGGGAGGCTCACAGATACGCAGTATTTT.

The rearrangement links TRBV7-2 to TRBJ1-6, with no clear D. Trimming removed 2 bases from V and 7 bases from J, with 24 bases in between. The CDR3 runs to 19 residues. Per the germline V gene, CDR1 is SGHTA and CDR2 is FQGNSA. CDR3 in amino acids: CASSLRPQAGSILNSPLHF. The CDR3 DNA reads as TGTGCCAGCAGCTTACGACCCCAGGCGGGCTCCATCCTCAATTCACCCCTCCACTTT.